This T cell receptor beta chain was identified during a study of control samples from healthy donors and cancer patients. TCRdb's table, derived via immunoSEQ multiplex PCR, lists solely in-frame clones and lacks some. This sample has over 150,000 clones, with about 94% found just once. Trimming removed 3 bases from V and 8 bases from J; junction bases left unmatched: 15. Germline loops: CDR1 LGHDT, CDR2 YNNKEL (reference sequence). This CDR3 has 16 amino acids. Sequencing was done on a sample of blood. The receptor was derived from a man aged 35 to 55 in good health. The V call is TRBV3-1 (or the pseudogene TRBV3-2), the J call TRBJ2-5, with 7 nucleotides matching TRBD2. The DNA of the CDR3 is TGTGCCAGCAGCCATCCCAGAAGCGGGGTCCAGGGAACCCAGTACTTC. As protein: CASSHPRSGVQGTQYF.